Following are 20 T cell receptor beta chains from one sample sequenced in a study of blood T cell repertoires in COVID-19 (TCRdb year 2020). Receptor libraries were prepared by the immunoSEQ multiplex PCR assay. As stored in TCRdb, this immuneACCESS dataset retains in-frame rearrangements with V and J assigned. A fraction of the clones does not appear; measured against another copy, unresolved V genes explain less than half of the discrepancy, and the remainder lacks a known reason. Present in this sample are over 250,000 clones, about 87% of which were seen just once. Approximately 1.4% of the sample is held by the ten biggest clonotypes. The sequencing sample was made of peripheral blood. Every receptor here comes from a woman in her thirties or forties who had recovered from COVID-19.

This clone was detected only once. CDR3 in amino acids: CASSEASTGYNEQFF. CDR3 DNA: TGTGCCAGCAGTGAAGCGTCGACAGGGTACAATGAGCAGTTCTTC. The chain employs TRBV6-1 and TRBJ2-1; 7 bases are a match to TRBD1. This CDR3 is built from 15 residues. Germline V gene data show CDR1 as MNHNS and CDR2 as SASEGT. After removal of 0 bases from V and 4 bases from J, the junction contained 3 bases not matched to a gene.

V gene TRBV18 combines with J gene TRBJ1-2; TRBD1 matches at 7 bases. With V trimmed by 4 bases and J by 4 bases, 12 bases remained unmatched. The CDR3 consists of 16 residues. Germline V CDR1 and CDR2: KGHSH, LQKENI. The CDR3 sequence: CASSRTGLPTTYGYTF. For the CDR3, the DNA is TGTGCCAGCTCACGGACAGGACTTCCTACCACCTATGGCTACACCTTC.

The J gene is TRBJ1-2, the V gene TRBV6-2 or TRBV6-3; 10 bases are shared with TRBD1. Per germline, CDR1 MNHEY and CDR2 SVGEGT. The CDR3 totals 16 residues. V lost 6 bases to trimming and J lost 2 bases; unmatched junction nucleotides: 9. The CDR3 reads CASSLTGGEGNYGYTF. The CDR3 region has the DNA TGTGCCAGCAGCCTGACAGGGGGCGAAGGAAACTATGGCTACACCTTC.

CDR3 in amino acids: CASSLAGLAPLNTGELFF. The DNA for the CDR3 is TGTGCCAGCAGCTTAGCTGGACTAGCGCCCCTTAACACCGGGGAGCTGTTTTTT. V is TRBV7-9 and J is TRBJ2-2, with 9 bases fitting TRBD2. J was trimmed by 2 bases and V by 0 bases; bases with no gene match: 7. The CDR3 length is 18 residues. The germline CDR1 and CDR2 sequences are SEHNR and FQNEAQ (reference sequence).

The chain combines TRBV6-5 with TRBJ1-1; 7 nucleotides align to TRBD1. The CDR3 runs 14 residues. V was clipped by 5 bases and J by 5 bases; unmatched bases: 8. Per the germline V gene, CDR1 is MNHEY and CDR2 is SVGAGI. In nucleotides, the CDR3 is TGTGCCAGCAGTCCCGACAGGGAGAGGACTGAAGCTTTCTTT. The encoded protein is CASSPDRERTEAFF.

The gene calls are TRBV27 and TRBJ2-1; weak D call: TRBD2 (6 bases). The germline V gene has CDR1 MNHEY and CDR2 SMNVEV (reference sequence). The ends were cut back, 0 bases at V and 7 bases at J, with 16 bases in the middle. The CDR3 has 16 amino acids. CDR3 loop: CASSLSIGVAGNEQFF. CDR3 in DNA: TGTGCCAGCAGTTTATCGATTGGGGTGGCGGGGAATGAGCAGTTCTTC.

The J gene is TRBJ1-1, the V gene TRBV7-2; 9 positions agree with TRBD1. This CDR3 spans 15 amino acids. With V trimmed by 3 bases and J by 5 bases, 7 bases remained unmatched. Germline CDR1 and CDR2: SGHTA and FQGNSA. Here the CDR3 DNA reads TGTGCCAGCAGCTTGGCGGGGACAGGGATGACTGAAGCTTTCTTT. It encodes CASSLAGTGMTEAFF.

The V and J genes are TRBV21-1 and TRBJ2-7; the DNA was not used to check the table's D call, TRBD2. TRBV21-1 is flagged as a pseudogene. The length of the CDR3 is 18 residues. The CDR3 DNA reads TGTGCCAGCAGCAAAGGAGGCTATAGCGGGAGCCGTTTAACCGAGCAGTACTTC. As protein: CASSKGGYSGSRLTEQYF.

The genes are TRBV2 and TRBJ1-2, with TRBD1 identical over 9 bases. The CDR3 covers 16 residues. In germline, CDR1 is SNHLY, CDR2 FYNNEI. The V gene end was trimmed by 5 bases and the J gene end by 4 bases; junction bases not matched to a gene: 11. Here the CDR3 DNA reads TGTGCCAGCAGTTCCATCCCAGGGACAGGGATCTATGGCTACACCTTC. Protein sequence: CASSSIPGTGIYGYTF. The full variable domain, rest sourced from reference TRBV2 and TRBJ1-2, is EPEVTQTPSHQVTQMGQEVILRCVPISNHLYFYWYRQILGQKVEFLVSFYNNEISEKSEIFDDQFSVERPDGSNFTLKIRSTKLEDSAMYFCASSSIPGTGIYGYTFGSGTRLTVV.

V is TRBV7-8 and J is TRBJ1-6; 9 positions agree with TRBD1. The V and J ends lost 4 bases and 9 bases, in that order; junction bases with no gene match: 7. The CDR3 loop spans 15 amino acids. Germline lookup yields CDR1 SGHVS and CDR2 FQNEAQ. The CDR3 bases are TGTGCCAGCAGCTCAACACAGGGGGCCGGTTCACCCCTCCACTTT. The encoded protein is CASSSTQGAGSPLHF.

The chain recombines TRBV9 with TRBJ1-5; D perhaps matches TRBD1 (6 bases). There are 14 residues in the CDR3. V was cut by 4 bases and J by 3 bases, with 11 bases left in between. Germline-derived CDR1 and CDR2 are SGDLS and YYNGEE. The CDR3 loop is CASSLQGDNQPQHF. The CDR3 DNA is TGTGCCAGCAGCCTACAGGGAGACAATCAGCCCCAGCATTTT.

The V and J genes are TRBV7-9 and TRBJ2-5, with a tentative D call TRBD1 (6 bases). The V end was cut by 5 bases, the J end by 10 bases, with 11 bases between. The CDR3 totals 11 residues. Germline assignment: CDR1 SEHNR and CDR2 FQNEAQ (reference sequence). The CDR3 region has the DNA TGTGCCAGCAGCCGCCAAGGGGGCCAGTACTTC. It yields the protein CASSRQGGQYF.

The chain recombines TRBV5-1 with TRBJ2-7, with TRBD2 matching 7 bases. V dropped 5 bases and J dropped 4; count of bases not matched to a gene: 9. The germline gives CDR1 SGHRS, CDR2 YFSETQ. The CDR3 consists of 14 residues. CDR3 nucleotides: TGCGCCAGCAGAATTAGCGGGTCCTCTTACGAGCAGTACTTC. Translated: CASRISGSSYEQYF.

This chain joins TRBV19 and TRBJ2-1; TRBD1 might be the D (5 bases). V was clipped by 1 base and J by 2 bases, with 6 bases between them. Germline V gives CDR1 LNHDA, CDR2 SQIVND (reference sequence). This CDR3 is 14 amino acids long. The CDR3 nucleotides are TGTGCCAGTAGTATAGGCAGGGCCTACAATGAGCAGTTCTTC. Translating it yields CASSIGRAYNEQFF.

In the case of this clone: One end of the junction fails to match germline, which may point to a read error. The J gene is TRBJ2-7, the V gene TRBV6-4; TRBD2 is a possible D gene (5 bases). In germline, CDR1 is MRHNA, CDR2 SNTAGT. The CDR3 has 16 residues. CDR3 region: CASSDFRGALGHEQYF. CDR3 DNA sequence: TGTGCCAGCAGCGACTTCCGGGGAGCTCTAGGCCACGAGCAGTACTTC.

The chain joins TRBV7-9 to TRBJ2-5, with D perhaps matching TRBD2 (6 bases). Trimming stripped 5 bases from V and 1 base from J, with 17 bases between. Germline CDR1 is SEHNR and CDR2 is FQNEAQ (reference sequence). This CDR3 is built from 16 residues. The DNA of the CDR3 is TGTGCCAGCAGCCCCACGCGGAGTAGCGGCCAAGAGACCCAGTACTTC. Translating it yields CASSPTRSSGQETQYF.

V and J are TRBV2 and TRBJ1-4; D is unclear. Trimming stripped 4 bases from V and 5 bases from J, with 8 bases between. The germline CDR1 and CDR2 sequences are SNHLY and FYNNEI. The CDR3 has 13 residues. The CDR3 region is CASSGVGNEKLFF. Written as DNA, the CDR3 is TGTGCCAGCAGTGGGGTGGGCAATGAAAAACTGTTTTTT.

This chain connects TRBV7-8 to TRBJ1-3; D unclear. Trimming took off 5 bases at V and 0 bases at J, with 5 bases between the two ends. The germline V gene encodes CDR1 SGHVS and CDR2 FQNEAQ. The CDR3 loop spans 13 amino acids. The CDR3 protein is CASSERSGNTIYF. For the CDR3, the DNA is TGTGCCAGCAGCGAGCGCTCTGGAAACACCATATATTTT.

The sample holds one count of this clone. V gene TRBV27 combines with J gene TRBJ1-1; 7 nucleotides line up with TRBD1. CDR1 and CDR2 from the germline V gene are MNHEY and SMNVEV (reference sequence). The V and J ends lost 5 bases and 1 base, in that order; junction bases with no gene match: 7. This CDR3 has 15 residues. The CDR3 protein is CASSPLGQANTEAFF. In nucleotides, the CDR3 is TGTGCCAGCAGTCCGCTAGGACAGGCGAACACTGAAGCTTTCTTT.

This chain joins TRBV5-6 and TRBJ2-7, with 9 nucleotides matching TRBD1. The CDR3 sequence is 16 residues long. Germline V gene data show CDR1 as SGHDT and CDR2 as YYEEEE. With V trimmed by 0 bases and J by 6 bases, 10 bases remained unmatched. The CDR3 coding sequence is TGTGCCAGCAGCTTGGAGGAGAGACAGGGGGTCGGCGAGCAGTACTTC. This encodes CASSLEERQGVGEQYF.